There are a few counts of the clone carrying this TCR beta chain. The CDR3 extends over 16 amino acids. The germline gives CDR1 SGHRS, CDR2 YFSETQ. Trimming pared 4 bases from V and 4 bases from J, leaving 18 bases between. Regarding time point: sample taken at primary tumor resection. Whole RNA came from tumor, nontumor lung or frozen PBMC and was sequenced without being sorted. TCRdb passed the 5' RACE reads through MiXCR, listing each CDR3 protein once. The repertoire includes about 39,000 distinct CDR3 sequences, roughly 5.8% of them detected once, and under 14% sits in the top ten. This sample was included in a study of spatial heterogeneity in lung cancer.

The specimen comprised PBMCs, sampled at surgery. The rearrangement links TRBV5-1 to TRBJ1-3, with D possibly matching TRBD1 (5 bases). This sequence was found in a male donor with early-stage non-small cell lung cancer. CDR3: CASSMTVQRGGNTIYF. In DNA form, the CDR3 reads TGCGCCAGCAGCATGACAGTGCAGCGGGGAGGAAACACCATATATTTT.